One and the same sample provided the 17 T cell receptor beta chains below, sequenced in a study of beta chain features in type 1 diabetes. Findings of the study overall: For Type 1 diabetes patients, all four CD4+ subsets carried TCRB CDR3s that were moderately but significantly shorter.

Their specific antigens are unknown. As every portion of the isolated RNA was reverse transcribed, the sequencing read expressed TCRB transcripts. Sequenced by immunoSEQ multiplex PCR; TCRdb stores in-frame clones only, minus some. Of 600,000 or so clones in the sample, more than 12% are singletons; the top ten hold 0.035% to 0.045%. Sequenced material: naive CD4+ T cells from blood. These receptors were taken from a man between 18 and 29 years old with type 1 diabetes.

This clone was counted between two and nine times. This chain joins TRBV6-6 and TRBJ1-1; perhaps TRBD1 as D (5 bases). Germline loops: CDR1 MNHNY, CDR2 SVGAGI (reference sequence). Trimming pared 5 bases from V and 1 base from J, leaving 11 bases between. The CDR3 runs 14 residues. Written as DNA, the CDR3 is TGTGCCAGCAGTCCCCCGGGGGGGAACACTGAAGCTTTCTTT. Protein sequence: CASSPPGGNTEAFF.

This clone was seen more than once but under ten times. CDR3 protein: CAWSVQAGEQFF. The DNA for the CDR3 is TGTGCCTGGAGTGTACAGGCGGGTGAGCAGTTCTTC. The chain couples TRBV30 to TRBJ2-1; D possibly matches TRBD1 or TRBD2 (5 bases each). This CDR3 has 12 amino acids. The germline CDR1 and CDR2 sequences are GTSNPN and SVGIG (reference sequence). V lost 0 bases, J lost 9 bases, and 9 bases lay in between.

The chain has TRBV30 and TRBJ2-3; D is undetermined. CDR3 length: 12 amino acids. Trimming removed 0 bases from V and 15 bases from J, with 16 bases in between. In germline, CDR1 is GTSNPN, CDR2 SVGIG (reference sequence). The CDR3 nucleotides read TGTGCCTGGAGTGTCCCGCAGATTAAGTACTATTTT. Amino acids: CAWSVPQIKYYF.

The chain joins TRBV7-2 to TRBJ2-7; D could derive from TRBD1 or TRBD2 (6 bases each). CDR3 length: 16 residues. Trimming shortened V by 0 bases and J by 5 bases, and 17 bases separated the two germline ends. The germline CDR1 and CDR2 sequences are SGHTA and FQGNSA. For the CDR3, the DNA is TGTGCCAGCAGCTTAGCGTGGGGGGCCACGGTTCACGAGCAGTACTTC. This gives the protein CASSLAWGATVHEQYF.

In DNA form, the CDR3 reads TGTGCCAGCAGCCATGGTCTGGGGGGCTACACCTTC. Translating it yields CASSHGLGGYTF. The chain recombines TRBV14 with TRBJ1-2; D gene uncertain. Germline-derived CDR1 and CDR2 are SGHDN and FVKESK. The germline V and J ends were trimmed by 3 bases and 8 bases, with 10 bases remaining between them. CDR3 length: 12 amino acids.

This rearrangement joins TRBV6-5 to TRBJ1-4; TRBD1 matches 9 bases. J was trimmed by 6 bases and V by 0 bases; bases with no gene match: 5. The CDR3 totals 16 residues. CDR1 MNHEY and CDR2 SVGAGI come from the germline V gene. The CDR3 sequence is CASSYSTGTGYEKLFF. Written as DNA, the CDR3 is TGTGCCAGCAGTTACTCGACCGGGACAGGGTATGAAAAACTGTTTTTT.

This clone was observed a few times. The chain has TRBV29-1 and TRBJ2-3, with TRBD2 matching over 10 bases. Per germline, CDR1 SQVTM and CDR2 ANQGSEA. The J segment lost 4 bases and the V segment lost 2 bases, leaving 6 bases of the junction unmatched. The CDR3 has 15 amino acids. The CDR3 bases are TGCAGCGTTGAACATTTAGCGGGAGGTGCAGATACGCAGTATTTT. Translated: CSVEHLAGGADTQYF.

The chain has TRBV2 and TRBJ1-2, with 7 bases identical to TRBD1. Germline lookup yields CDR1 SNHLY and CDR2 FYNNEI. This CDR3 is 13 amino acids long. J was trimmed by 4 bases and V by 3 bases; bases with no gene match: 2. CDR3 in DNA: TGTGCCAGCAGTGAGGCAGGGGGCTATGGCTACACCTTC. Translation: CASSEAGGYGYTF.

This clone has just a few counts. This chain joins TRBV6-5 and TRBJ2-7; D remains unclear. This CDR3 comprises 13 residues. Germline CDR1 reads MNHEY; CDR2 reads SVGAGI. With 6 bases removed from V and 3 bases from J, the gap between germline ends came to 12 bases. CDR3 loop: CASSPYTGYEQYF. The CDR3 DNA sequence: TGTGCCAGCAGCCCCTACACGGGCTACGAGCAGTACTTC.

The chain combines TRBV6-5 with TRBJ1-1; D is ambiguous. V lost 0 bases to trimming and J lost 8 bases, with 7 bases between them. The CDR3 covers 12 residues. Germline V gives CDR1 MNHEY, CDR2 SVGAGI. In DNA, the CDR3 is TGTGCCAGCAGTTACTCGAATCACGAAGCTTTCTTT. Amino acid sequence: CASSYSNHEAFF.

The chain recombines TRBV2 with TRBJ2-1, with 9 bases fitting TRBD1. Looked up from germline, CDR1 is SNHLY and CDR2 is FYNNEI. The CDR3 has 18 amino acids. V shed 4 bases, J shed 8 bases, and the junction held 18 bases outside the gene matches. CDR3 DNA: TGTGCCAGCAGTGTCCCCACCTACCCGGGACAGGGAGGTGATGAGCAGTTCTTC. It encodes CASSVPTYPGQGGDEQFF.

The rearrangement joins TRBV30 to TRBJ2-7; TRBD1 aligns across 7 bases. Germline CDR1 and CDR2: GTSNPN and SVGIG (reference sequence). The CDR3 sequence is 12 residues long. V trimming: 5 bases; J trimming: 3 bases; junction bases outside the gene matches: 4. The CDR3 bases are TGTGCCTGGGGGACAGTGGGCTACGAGCAGTACTTC. Translated, it gives CAWGTVGYEQYF.

V and J are TRBV2 and TRBJ2-2; D remains ambiguous. This CDR3 comprises 16 residues. Germline V gene data show CDR1 as SNHLY and CDR2 as FYNNEI. Trimming took 1 base from V and 0 from J, leaving 9 bases between them. The CDR3: CASSEEASANTGELFF. In DNA, the CDR3 is TGTGCCAGCAGTGAAGAGGCGAGTGCGAACACCGGGGAGCTGTTTTTT.

The V call is TRBV11-2, the J call TRBJ2-3, with 7 bases lining up with TRBD1. This CDR3 comprises 15 residues. The V and J ends lost 5 bases and 3 bases, in that order; junction bases with no gene match: 8. Per the germline V gene, CDR1 is SGHAT and CDR2 is FQNNGV. CDR3 nucleotide sequence: TGTGCCAGCAGCCCCCTGCAGGGGGATACAGATACGCAGTATTTT. As protein: CASSPLQGDTDTQYF.

This clone has only a few counts. The chain links TRBV5-1 to TRBJ2-1, with TRBD2 matching over 10 bases. This CDR3 contains 15 residues. The V gene end was trimmed by 6 bases and the J gene end by 8 bases; junction bases not matched to a gene: 11. Germline V gives CDR1 SGHRS, CDR2 YFSETQ. The CDR3 coding sequence is TGCGCCAGCACCAACCTAGCGGGAGAATCATATGAGCAGTTCTTC. Encoded protein: CASTNLAGESYEQFF.

In its sample, this clone was seen a few times. This chain connects TRBV30 to TRBJ1-3; no firm D call. Germline V gives CDR1 GTSNPN, CDR2 SVGIG (reference sequence). The V and J ends lost 3 bases and 0 bases respectively, with 9 bases between them. The CDR3 runs 14 residues. The CDR3 sequence: CAWSPAASGNTIYF. Here the CDR3 DNA reads TGTGCCTGGAGCCCTGCGGCCTCTGGAAACACCATATATTTT.

This chain links TRBV5-4 with TRBJ1-3; no clear D. CDR1 and CDR2 (germline): SGHNT, YYREEE (reference sequence). This CDR3 region has 15 residues. The V and J ends lost 0 bases and 0 bases respectively, with 7 bases between them. CDR3 DNA sequence: TGTGCCAGCAGCTTGGACGCCATCTCTGGAAACACCATATATTTT. Its translation is CASSLDAISGNTIYF.